This T cell receptor (beta chain) was sequenced in a study of cytomegalovirus exposure and HLA in healthy donors. Study-level background: A subsequent analysis stated that the approximately 110 validation repertoires were run on the same platform as the approximately 700 first-cohort repertoires.

Details on this clone: Antigen specificity is unknown.

Looked up from germline, CDR1 is SGHNT and CDR2 is YYREEE (reference sequence). Germline trimming cut 4 bases from V and 4 bases from J; bases unmatched to any gene: 6. This CDR3 has 14 amino acids. Clones were read by immunoSEQ multiplex PCR, and TCRdb kept only the in-frame ones, dropping some. The data hold roughly 150,000 clones, with 90% to 95% observed a single time. Study observations and caveats: Cytomegalovirus-associated TCR beta chains were listed, numbering under 200. Reports described diagnosis of cytomegalovirus status by the classifier as highly specific and sensitive. Confirmation in vitro established that three CMV-associated chains were specific for CMV antigens.

Specimen: PBMCs. The sequence was obtained from a man in his late teens or twenties in good health and CMV-seronegative. V and J are TRBV5-4 and TRBJ1-2; 8 bases align to TRBD1. The CDR3 DNA reads TGTGCCAGCAGCCCGGGGACAGGCACCTATGGCTACACCTTC. Protein: CASSPGTGTYGYTF.